Listed below are T cell receptor beta chains from one sample, sequenced in a study of control samples from healthy donors and cancer patients. The data were produced by immunoSEQ multiplex PCR, yet TCRdb's version contains in-frame clones alone and is incomplete. The table includes roughly 3,500 clones, 60% to 80% detected once. The sequenced sample consisted of formalin-fixed, paraffin-embedded tissue. These receptors originate from a female donor with melanoma. Each CDR3 is given with its conserved first and last residue. D genes are given only for firm matches. Only part of the rows carry a size: once, few, many, or a class if the clone is expanded.

clone size: NA; J gene: TRBJ1-2; D gene: NA; V gene: TRBV19; CDR3 DNA: TGTGCCAGTATGACAGAAAATCGCTATGGCTACACCTTC; CDR3 protein: CASMTENRYGYTF
clone size: once; J gene: TRBJ1-3; D gene: NA; V gene: TRBV4-1; CDR3 DNA: TGCGCCAGCAGCCAAGGCCCCCTGGGGAGTACTGGAAACACCATATATTTT; CDR3 protein: CASSQGPLGSTGNTIYF
clone size: few; J gene: TRBJ2-1; D gene: NA; V gene: TRBV6-1; CDR3 DNA: TGTGCCAGCAGTGAAGTGGCGGAGGGATACAATGAGCAGTTCTTC; CDR3 protein: CASSEVAEGYNEQFF
clone size: once; J gene: TRBJ2-1; D gene: NA; V gene: TRBV5-5; CDR3 DNA: TGTGCCAGCAGCTTCGGTGCTGCAGTTGGCAATGAGCAGTTCTTC; CDR3 protein: CASSFGAAVGNEQFF
clone size: once; J gene: TRBJ2-1; D gene: TRBD2; V gene: TRBV6-5; CDR3 DNA: TGTGCCAGCAGTTACTCGTGGCCTAGCGGGTTCAATGAGCAGTTCTTC; CDR3 protein: CASSYSWPSGFNEQFF
clone size: NA; J gene: TRBJ2-3; D gene: NA; V gene: TRBV19; CDR3 DNA: TGTGCCAGTAGTATGGCAGCTACTCTCACAGATACGCAGTCTTTT; CDR3 protein: CASSMAATLTDTQSF
clone size: NA; J gene: TRBJ2-3; D gene: TRBD2; V gene: TRBV6-5; CDR3 DNA: TGTGCCTGCGGGACTAGCGGGGCCTTTACGCAGTATTTT; CDR3 protein: CACGTSGAFTQYF
clone size: NA; J gene: TRBJ2-7; D gene: TRBD2; V gene: TRBV7-2; CDR3 DNA: TGTGCCAGCAGCTTAGATAGCGGGAGGGCCGACGAGCAGTACTTC; CDR3 protein: CASSLDSGRADEQYF
clone size: NA; J gene: TRBJ1-3; D gene: NA; V gene: TRBV6-5; CDR3 DNA: TGTGCCAGCAGGCAGGGGAACGGAAACACCATATATTTT; CDR3 protein: CASRQGNGNTIYF
clone size: once; J gene: TRBJ1-1; D gene: NA; V gene: TRBV6-6; CDR3 DNA: TGTGCCAGCAGTTACAATGGACAGAACACTGAAGCTTTCTTT; CDR3 protein: CASSYNGQNTEAFF
clone size: NA; J gene: TRBJ2-2; D gene: NA; V gene: TRBV4-3; CDR3 DNA: TGCGCCAGCAGCCAAGAGGGGGGAGTAGCCGGGGAGCTGTTTTTT; CDR3 protein: CASSQEGGVAGELFF
clone size: NA; J gene: TRBJ2-6; D gene: NA; V gene: TRBV5-8; CDR3 DNA: TGTGCCAGCAGCTTGTTTACAGGGTGGGGTATACCGCGGGCCAACGTCCTGACTTTC; CDR3 protein: CASSLFTGWGIPRANVLTF
clone size: NA; J gene: TRBJ2-7; D gene: NA; V gene: TRBV13; CDR3 DNA: TGTGCCAGCAGCCTTAGCGGAAAAACCTACGAGCAGTACTTC; CDR3 protein: CASSLSGKTYEQYF
clone size: once; J gene: TRBJ2-3; D gene: TRBD1; V gene: TRBV2; CDR3 DNA: TGTGCCAGCAGCCCGGGACAGGGGAACACAGATACGCAGTATTTT; CDR3 protein: CASSPGQGNTDTQYF
clone size: NA; J gene: TRBJ1-2; D gene: NA; V gene: TRBV27; CDR3 DNA: TGCGCCAGCAGGGCCCACTATGGCTACACCTTC; CDR3 protein: CASRAHYGYTF
clone size: NA; J gene: TRBJ2-2; D gene: NA; V gene: TRBV2; CDR3 DNA: TGTGCCAGCAGCGACCCGGGACACATGAACACCGGGGAGCTGTTTTTT; CDR3 protein: CASSDPGHMNTGELFF
clone size: NA; J gene: TRBJ2-1; D gene: TRBD2; V gene: TRBV19; CDR3 DNA: TGTGCCAGTAGTACTAGCGGGAGCTACAATGAGCAGTTCTTC; CDR3 protein: CASSTSGSYNEQFF
clone size: NA; J gene: TRBJ2-7; D gene: NA; V gene: TRBV7-8; CDR3 DNA: TGTGCCAGCAGCCGAGTGAGTGCCTACGAGCAGTACTTC; CDR3 protein: CASSRVSAYEQYF
clone size: NA; J gene: TRBJ2-7; D gene: NA; V gene: TRBV2; CDR3 DNA: TGTGCCAGCAGTGAGGATGGCAGCCTAGGGGAGCAGTACTTC; CDR3 protein: CASSEDGSLGEQYF
clone size: NA; J gene: TRBJ1-1; D gene: NA; V gene: TRBV27; CDR3 DNA: TGTGCCAGCAAAGGCAGGCCGAACACTGAAGCTTTCTTT; CDR3 protein: CASKGRPNTEAFF
clone size: NA; J gene: TRBJ2-1; D gene: TRBD2; V gene: TRBV7-8; CDR3 DNA: TGTGCCAGCAGCTCTAGCGGGAGACTCTACAATGAGCAGTTCTTC; CDR3 protein: CASSSSGRLYNEQFF
clone size: NA; J gene: TRBJ1-1; D gene: TRBD1; V gene: TRBV29-1; CDR3 DNA: TGCAGCGTCCCCAGGCGGGGGGCAGGGGGGGAAGCTTTCTTT; CDR3 protein: CSVPRRGAGGEAFF
clone size: NA; J gene: TRBJ2-1; D gene: NA; V gene: TRBV6-2/TRBV6-3; CDR3 DNA: TGTGCCAGCAGTTACTCGGGAGGACCCGGAAACAATGAGCAGTTCTTC; CDR3 protein: CASSYSGGPGNNEQFF
clone size: NA; J gene: TRBJ2-3; D gene: NA; V gene: TRBV9; CDR3 DNA: TGTGCCAGCAGCCCCGCATGGGGTCAAGATACGCAGTATTTT; CDR3 protein: CASSPAWGQDTQYF
clone size: NA; J gene: TRBJ2-3; D gene: TRBD2; V gene: TRBV7-2; CDR3 DNA: TGTGCCAGCAGACTAGCGGGAACAGATACGCAGTATTTT; CDR3 protein: CASRLAGTDTQYF
clone size: NA; J gene: TRBJ2-7; D gene: NA; V gene: TRBV6-6; CDR3 DNA: TGTGCCAGCAGGAACAGGGAACCCTACGAGCAGTACTTC; CDR3 protein: CASRNREPYEQYF
clone size: NA; J gene: TRBJ2-6; D gene: NA; V gene: TRBV7-9; CDR3 DNA: TGTGCCAGCAGTTCCGTAGCCAACGTCCTGACTTTC; CDR3 protein: CASSSVANVLTF
clone size: NA; J gene: TRBJ1-5; D gene: NA; V gene: TRBV6-6; CDR3 DNA: TGTGCCAGCAGTTTGGATAGCAATCAGCCCCAGCATTTT; CDR3 protein: CASSLDSNQPQHF
clone size: NA; J gene: TRBJ2-1; D gene: NA; V gene: TRBV7-6; CDR3 DNA: TGTGCCAGCAGCCTAGGGGGTTACTCCTACAATGAGCAGTTCTTC; CDR3 protein: CASSLGGYSYNEQFF
clone size: once; J gene: TRBJ1-5; D gene: NA; V gene: TRBV7-8; CDR3 DNA: TGTGCCAGCAGCCTTCAATTAGCTAGCAATCAGCCCCAGCATTTT; CDR3 protein: CASSLQLASNQPQHF
clone size: NA; J gene: TRBJ1-5; D gene: NA; V gene: TRBV7-9; CDR3 DNA: TGTGCCAGCAGCTTAATGGGTGATCAGCCCCAGCATTTT; CDR3 protein: CASSLMGDQPQHF
clone size: few; J gene: TRBJ2-3; D gene: TRBD1; V gene: TRBV6-6; CDR3 DNA: TGTGCCAGCAGCATACGGACAGGGAGAGGCACAGATACGCAGTATTTT; CDR3 protein: CASSIRTGRGTDTQYF
clone size: few; J gene: TRBJ2-3; D gene: NA; V gene: TRBV7-2; CDR3 DNA: TGTGCCAGCAGCTTAGGGGGGGTTAGCACAGATACGCAGTATTTT; CDR3 protein: CASSLGGVSTDTQYF
clone size: NA; J gene: TRBJ2-1; D gene: TRBD1; V gene: TRBV2; CDR3 DNA: TGTGCCAGCAGGACAGGGAAAGACGGGTCTGAGCAGTTCTTC; CDR3 protein: CASRTGKDGSEQFF
clone size: once; J gene: TRBJ2-3; D gene: TRBD1; V gene: TRBV6-2/TRBV6-3; CDR3 DNA: TGTGCCAGCAGTTACCCAACAGGGGATGCCACAGATACGCAGTATTTT; CDR3 protein: CASSYPTGDATDTQYF
clone size: NA; J gene: TRBJ1-6; D gene: NA; V gene: TRBV3-1/TRBV3-2; CDR3 DNA: TGTGCCAGCAGCACTGGGCCTCCCATTTCACATCATAATTCACCCCTCCACTTT; CDR3 protein: CASSTGPPISHHNSPLHF
clone size: NA; J gene: TRBJ2-7; D gene: TRBD1; V gene: TRBV7-8; CDR3 DNA: TGTGCCAGCAGCTTAGACAGGGGCTTAGGGGAGCAGTACTTC; CDR3 protein: CASSLDRGLGEQYF
clone size: NA; J gene: TRBJ2-6; D gene: NA; V gene: TRBV11-3; CDR3 DNA: TGTGCCAGCAGCTCTCAGAGCTCTGGGGCCAACGTCCTGACTTTC; CDR3 protein: CASSSQSSGANVLTF
clone size: NA; J gene: TRBJ1-4; D gene: NA; V gene: TRBV6-5; CDR3 DNA: TGTGCCAGCAGTTCCAACAGGGTTTATGAAAAACTGTTTTTT; CDR3 protein: CASSSNRVYEKLFF
clone size: NA; J gene: TRBJ2-7; D gene: NA; V gene: TRBV29-1; CDR3 DNA: TGCAGCGTTGGAGTCAGGGCGCCCTACGAGCAGTACTTC; CDR3 protein: CSVGVRAPYEQYF
clone size: NA; J gene: TRBJ1-2; D gene: NA; V gene: TRBV4-2; CDR3 DNA: TGTGCCAGCAGCCAAGCGGGCGCCACATATGGCTACACCTTC; CDR3 protein: CASSQAGATYGYTF
clone size: NA; J gene: TRBJ2-5; D gene: NA; V gene: TRBV6-5; CDR3 DNA: TGTGCCAGCACTTCCAGAAGGGGCTCAGAGACCCAGTACTTC; CDR3 protein: CASTSRRGSETQYF
clone size: few; J gene: TRBJ2-2; D gene: NA; V gene: TRBV2; CDR3 DNA: TGTGCCAGCAGTCTAGAGGGGGGCGCGAACACCGGGGAGCTGTTTTTT; CDR3 protein: CASSLEGGANTGELFF
clone size: NA; J gene: TRBJ2-7; D gene: TRBD1; V gene: TRBV7-2; CDR3 DNA: TGTGCCAGCAGCCTCCAGACAGGGGCCACCTACGAGCAGTACTTC; CDR3 protein: CASSLQTGATYEQYF